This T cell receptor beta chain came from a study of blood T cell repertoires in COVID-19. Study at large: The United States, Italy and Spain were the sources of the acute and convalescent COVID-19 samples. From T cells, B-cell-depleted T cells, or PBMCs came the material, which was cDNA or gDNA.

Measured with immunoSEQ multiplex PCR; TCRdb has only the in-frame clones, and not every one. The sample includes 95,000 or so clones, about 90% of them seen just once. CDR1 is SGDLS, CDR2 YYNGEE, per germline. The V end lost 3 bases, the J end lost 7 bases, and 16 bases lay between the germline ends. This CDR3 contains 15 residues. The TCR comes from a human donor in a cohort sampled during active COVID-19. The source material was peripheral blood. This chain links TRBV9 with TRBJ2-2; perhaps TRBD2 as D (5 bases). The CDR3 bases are TGTGCCAGCAGCGGGGTGATAGGCGGAGGCGGGGAGCTGTTTTTT. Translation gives CASSGVIGGGGELFF. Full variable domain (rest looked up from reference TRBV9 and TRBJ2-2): DSGVTQTPKHLITATGQRVTLRCSPRSGDLSVYWYQQSLDQGLQFLIQYYNGEERAKGNILERFSAQQFPDLHSELNLSSLELGDSALYFCASSGVIGGGGELFFGEGSRLTVL.